The sequence of this T cell receptor beta chain was determined in a study of T-cell memory formation after mild COVID-19. The table lists this clonotype with many counts. As yet, its antigen is unknown. Regarding the study as a whole: Cross-reactive memory apparently joined, as some responding clones appeared in pre-infection memory.

Germline assignment: CDR1 SEHNR and CDR2 FQNEAQ (reference sequence). This CDR3 is built from 15 residues. V lost 8 bases and J lost 3, with 18 bases in between. TCRdb reprocessed the 5' RACE reads via MiXCR and lists one record per CDR3 protein. The sample lists almost 350,000 distinct CDR3 sequences; 20% to 25% were seen once. The rearrangement uses TRBV7-9 and TRBJ2-3; D is unclear. Sequencing was done on a sample of PBMCs or a T cell subset sorted from them (not recorded which). This TCR derives from a man aged 18-30 years who had mild COVID-19 (a few samples of this study predate the infection). Cell type and time point are not known. The CDR3 DNA sequence: TGTGCCAGCGGTCCGAGAGGTTTTGGGACAGATACGCAGTATTTT. Amino acid sequence: CASGPRGFGTDTQYF. Full variable domain (remainder filled in from reference TRBV7-9 and TRBJ2-3): DTGVSQNPRHKITKRGQNVTFRCDPISEHNRLYWYRQTLGQGPEFLTYFQNEAQLEKSRLLSDRFSAERPKGSFSTLEIQRTEQGDSAMYLCASGPRGFGTDTQYFGPGTRLTVL.